The entry that follows covers one TCR beta chain sequence. Its antigen is still unknown. The source of the sample is a study of cytomegalovirus exposure and HLA in healthy donors. Study background: Earlier, 150 million to 200 million T cells were analyzed, and over 95 million unique TCR beta sequences were found among them. General observations from the study: The HLA-A and HLA-B alleles of most subjects were reportedly predicted accurately from TCR beta sequences. Serostatus for CMV was the only available immune exposure information.

With 60 Vbeta and 13 Jbeta primers, the PCR was carried out. This table comes from immunoSEQ multiplex PCR, and its TCRdb copy is limited to in-frame clones, with some not included. The sample has 55,000 to 85,000 clones. Trimming stripped 1 base from V and 5 bases from J, with 11 bases between. The CDR3 extends over 14 amino acids. Germline loops: CDR1 LNHNV, CDR2 YYDKDF (reference sequence). Source material: PBMCs. This clonotype originated in a female donor in good health and CMV-seropositive. The chain uses TRBV15 and TRBJ2-5, with D unclear. Here the CDR3 DNA reads TGTGCCACCAGCAGAGGAGAAGGAGTTGAGACCCAGTACTTC. Amino acids: CATSRGEGVETQYF.